This passage covers 31 T cell receptor beta chains from one sample sequenced in a study of T cells in Graves' hyperthyroidism and ophthalmopathy. What was amplified from RNA transcripts were TCR beta CDR3 regions. Initially, a first-round RT-PCR of the TCR CDR3 employed the HTBI primer set. TCRdb used MiXCR to reprocess the multiplex PCR reads, holding one entry per CDR3 protein. Of about 400,000 distinct CDR3 sequences in the sample, around 15% were seen once. The sample taken for sequencing was blood. The receptors derive from a man aged 18 to 29 with Graves' ophthalmopathy.

V gene TRBV11-2 combines with J gene TRBJ1-5, with D possibly matching TRBD1 (6 bases). The length of the CDR3 is 15 residues. V gave up 1 base and J gave up 3 bases, with 10 bases separating them. Germline-derived CDR1 and CDR2 are SGHAT and FQNNGV. DNA for the CDR3: TGTGCCAGCAGCTTAGGGGGGGCTTTCAATCAGCCCCAGCATTTT. It specifies CASSLGGAFNQPQHF.

The chain links TRBV27 to TRBJ1-1; the D is unclear. Germline CDR1 is MNHEY and CDR2 is SMNVEV (reference sequence). V was cut by 4 bases and J by 5 bases, with 8 bases left in between. This CDR3 spans 12 amino acids. CDR3 DNA sequence: TGTGCCAGCAGTTCATTGGGGACTGAAGCTTTCTTT. Its translation: CASSSLGTEAFF.

This clonotype turned up a few times. One base away lies a much larger clone, so this may be a sequencing read error. V and J are TRBV10-1 and TRBJ2-1; D uncertain. This CDR3 has 12 amino acids. Deletions cut 4 bases from V and 9 bases from J, with 10 bases between. The germline gives CDR1 WNHNN, CDR2 SYGVQD (reference sequence). CDR3 loop: CASSGQSSEQFF. The CDR3 nucleotides read TGCGCCAGCAGTGGCCAGAGCAGTGAGCAGTTCTTC.

The J gene is TRBJ1-4, the V gene TRBV19, with TRBD1 matching over 7 bases. The CDR3 is 14 amino acids. CDR1 and CDR2 (germline): LNHDA, SQIVND (reference sequence). The V segment lost 7 bases and the J segment 3 bases; nucleotides outside the gene matches: 5. Here the CDR3 reads CASIHTGANEKLFF. The CDR3 region has the DNA TGTGCCAGTATCCATACAGGGGCTAATGAAAAACTGTTTTTT. Together with reference TRBV19 and TRBJ1-4, the CDR3 gives the full variable domain: DGGITQSPKYLFRKEGQNVTLSCEQNLNHDAMYWYRQDPGQGLRLIYYSQIVNDFQKGDIAEGYSVSREKKESFPLTVTSAQKNPTAFYLCASIHTGANEKLFFGSGTQLSVL.

As concerns this clonotype: A single base separates this from a much larger clone, so it may be a read error. The chain joins TRBV2 to TRBJ2-7; D is possibly TRBD1 (6 bases). Germline CDR1 and CDR2: SNHLY and FYNNEI. This CDR3 is 12 amino acids long. Trimming shortened V by 11 bases and J by 2 bases, and 13 bases separated the two germline ends. The CDR3 bases are TGTGCCGACCGGGACATGGCCTACGAGCAGTACTTC. Translation: CADRDMAYEQYF. Complete variable domain (other parts from reference TRBV2 and TRBJ2-7): EPEVTQTPSHQVTQMGQEVILRCVPISNHLYFYWYRQILGQKVEFLVSFYNNEISEKSEIFDDQFSVERPDGSNFTLKIRSTKLEDSAMYFCADRDMAYEQYFGPGTRLTVT.

The V call is TRBV12-3 or TRBV12-4, the J call TRBJ1-1; no clear D gene. V was trimmed by 5 bases and J by 6 bases, leaving 13 bases between them. This CDR3 spans 13 amino acids. This CDR3 is CASSPSSVPEAFF. In DNA form, the CDR3 reads TGTGCCAGCAGTCCTTCGTCTGTGCCTGAAGCTTTCTTT.

This clonotype was seen at least ten times. The V gene is TRBV20-1, the J gene TRBJ1-5, with D tentatively TRBD1 (5 bases). The V end lost 2 bases, the J end lost 5 bases, and 22 bases lay between the germline ends. Germline lookup yields CDR1 DFQATT and CDR2 SNEGSKA (reference sequence). The CDR3 sequence is 17 residues long. For the CDR3, the DNA is TGCAGTGCTAGATCCTCATGGGGGGACCCTCTCCATCAGCCCCAGCATTTT. Translated: CSARSSWGDPLHQPQHF.

There are a few counts of this clonotype. The J gene is TRBJ2-7, the V gene TRBV27; no clear D. Germline assignment: CDR1 MNHEY and CDR2 SMNVEV (reference sequence). The CDR3 length is 16 residues. V lost 2 bases, J lost 4 bases, and 18 bases lay in between. In DNA, the CDR3 is TGTGCCAGCAGTTTAGGGTGGTCTAGAGCCTCTTACGAGCAGTACTTC. It translates to CASSLGWSRASYEQYF.

This clonotype was counted a few times. The rearrangement uses TRBV24-1 and TRBJ2-3, with TRBD2 as a possible D gene (5 bases). The CDR3 is 14 residues long. Germline V gives CDR1 KGHDR, CDR2 SFDVKD. V was pared by 1 base and J by 6 bases, with 10 bases between. CDR3 bases: TGTGCCACCAGTGATTTTAGCGAGACGGATACGCAGTATTTT. Encoded protein: CATSDFSETDTQYF.

There are many counts of this clonotype. The gene calls are TRBV3-1 and TRBJ1-2; a possible D gene is TRBD1 (6 bases). The germline V and J ends were trimmed by 4 bases and 5 bases, with 14 bases remaining between them. The germline CDR1 and CDR2 sequences are LGHDT and YNNKEL (reference sequence). The CDR3 totals 14 residues. The CDR3 DNA sequence: TGTGCCAGCAGCCCAGGGGAAGGTTTGTATGGCTACACCTTC. It encodes CASSPGEGLYGYTF.

This rearrangement joins TRBV12-3 or TRBV12-4 to TRBJ2-1, with 14 bases identical to TRBD2. After removal of 5 bases from V and 7 bases from J, the junction contained 7 bases not matched to a gene. This CDR3 comprises 16 residues. CDR3 coding DNA: TGTGCCAGCAGTCCATCGACTAGCGGGGGGGGTAATGAGCAGTTCTTC. Residues: CASSPSTSGGGNEQFF.

This rearrangement joins TRBV10-1 to TRBJ2-2; 8 bases match TRBD1. Germline-derived CDR1 and CDR2 are WNHNN and SYGVQD (reference sequence). The trim removed 5 bases at V and 4 bases at J, leaving 9 bases unmatched. This CDR3 contains 16 residues. The CDR3 protein is CASSNNGQGATGELFF. In DNA, the CDR3 is TGCGCCAGCAGTAACAACGGACAGGGAGCCACCGGGGAGCTGTTTTTT.

The gene calls are TRBV6-6 and TRBJ1-3, with D possibly being TRBD1 (5 bases). V dropped 0 bases and J dropped 4 bases, with 13 bases sitting between them. The CDR3 totals 16 residues. CDR1 is MNHNY, CDR2 SVGAGI, per germline (reference sequence). The CDR3 loop is CASSYSIGADGNTIYF. The CDR3 nucleotides read TGTGCCAGCAGTTACTCGATCGGGGCGGACGGAAACACCATATATTTT.

This clonotype showed up just once. The gene calls are TRBV19 and TRBJ1-5; TRBD1 is a possible D gene (5 bases). The germline gives CDR1 LNHDA, CDR2 SQIVND (reference sequence). This CDR3 region has 15 residues. V lost 6 bases to trimming and J lost 2 bases, with 14 bases between them. The CDR3 is CASRDSPSGNQPQHF. CDR3 DNA sequence: TGTGCCAGTAGAGACAGTCCCTCCGGCAATCAGCCCCAGCATTTT.

This clonotype was counted many times. The chain joins TRBV5-1 to TRBJ2-3; TRBD1 matches at 8 bases. The CDR3 sequence is 15 residues long. With V trimmed by 0 bases and J by 5 bases, 5 bases remained unmatched. CDR1 is SGHRS and CDR2 is YFSETQ in the germline V gene. The chain's CDR3 is CASSLEDRAVDTQYF. In nucleotides, the CDR3 is TGCGCCAGCAGCTTGGAGGACAGGGCTGTAGATACGCAGTATTTT.

The rearrangement uses TRBV14 and TRBJ2-5; possibly TRBD1 for D (6 bases). The CDR3 loop spans 14 amino acids. In germline, CDR1 is SGHDN, CDR2 FVKESK. V was cut by 3 bases and J by 1 base, with 9 bases left in between. CDR3 DNA sequence: TGTGCCAGCAGCCAGGACAGCTTCCAAGAGACCCAGTACTTC. Its protein is CASSQDSFQETQYF.

The table lists this clonotype with many counts. This chain uses TRBV2 with TRBJ2-7; D is possibly TRBD2 (6 bases). The CDR3 has 16 amino acids. V lost 7 bases, J lost 5 bases, and 24 bases lay in between. Germline CDR1 reads SNHLY; CDR2 reads FYNNEI. Here the CDR3 reads CASNAGPWSSVNEQYF. The CDR3, as DNA: TGTGCCAGCAATGCCGGACCCTGGTCTAGCGTCAACGAGCAGTACTTC.

V gene TRBV12-3 or TRBV12-4 combines with J gene TRBJ2-7; D unresolved. This CDR3 spans 12 amino acids. Trimming cost V 8 bases and J 0 bases, with 8 bases left between them. CDR3 DNA sequence: TGTGCCAGCCGGAAAAGCTCCTACGAGCAGTACTTC. This codes for CASRKSSYEQYF.

This clonotype appeared a few times. This chain joins TRBV6-1 and TRBJ2-1; D may be TRBD1 (5 bases). The CDR3 loop spans 13 amino acids. Germline V lookup: CDR1 MNHNS, CDR2 SASEGT. V dropped 8 bases and J dropped 3 bases, with 11 bases sitting between them. CDR3 residues: CASRWGNYNEQFF. CDR3 bases: TGTGCCAGCCGGTGGGGCAACTACAATGAGCAGTTCTTC.

This clonotype was seen many times. This chain links TRBV12-3 or TRBV12-4 with TRBJ2-7; tentatively, D is TRBD1 or TRBD2 (6 bases each). V was trimmed by 8 bases and J by 9 bases, leaving 17 bases between them. CDR3 length: 12 residues. DNA for the CDR3: TGTGCCAGCGAAACGCAAGGGGGACTGCAGTACTTC. It encodes CASETQGGLQYF.

The gene calls are TRBV4-2 and TRBJ2-7, with 7 bases aligning to TRBD1. Germline V gives CDR1 LGHNA, CDR2 YNFKEQ. Trimming removed 4 bases from V and 3 bases from J; junction bases left unmatched: 15. The length of the CDR3 is 17 residues. The CDR3 spells CASSPHLTGTAIYEQYF. DNA for the CDR3: TGTGCCAGCAGCCCACATCTTACGGGGACAGCAATCTACGAGCAGTACTTC.

This clonotype showed up many times. The rearrangement joins TRBV12-3 or TRBV12-4 to TRBJ2-5; D unresolved. The CDR3 is 13 residues long. V lost 6 bases and J lost 2, with 10 bases in between. The CDR3 sequence is CASSPGPQETQYF. CDR3 bases: TGTGCCAGCAGCCCCGGGCCGCAAGAGACCCAGTACTTC.

This clonotype showed up many times. V usage is TRBV20-1 and J usage is TRBJ2-2; a weak D match, TRBD2 (6 bases). CDR3 size: 14 residues. Trimming removed 7 bases at V and 0 bases at J, with 12 bases between. The germline CDR1 and CDR2 sequences are DFQATT and SNEGSKA (reference sequence). CDR3 DNA: TGCAGTGTTACGAGACTAGCGAACACCGGGGAGCTGTTTTTT. Translating gives CSVTRLANTGELFF.

The chain links TRBV5-6 to TRBJ2-3; 11 positions agree with TRBD2. The CDR3 spans 18 residues. The ends lost 4 bases at V and 6 bases at J; junction bases unmatched: 16. Germline V gene data show CDR1 as SGHDT and CDR2 as YYEEEE. CDR3 residues: CASSPAGTSGSYRDTQYF. The CDR3 region has the DNA TGTGCCAGCAGCCCAGCCGGGACTAGCGGATCCTATCGGGATACGCAGTATTTT.

This clonotype has at least ten counts. The V gene is TRBV19, the J gene TRBJ1-1; TRBD1 might be the D (5 bases). This CDR3 is 13 amino acids long. Germline CDR1 is LNHDA and CDR2 is SQIVND (reference sequence). V lost 10 bases, J lost 4 bases, and 16 bases lay in between. The CDR3 protein is CATRGGASTEAFF. Written as DNA, the CDR3 is TGTGCCACGAGGGGTGGAGCGAGCACTGAAGCTTTCTTT.

This clonotype has a count of ten or more. This sequence joins TRBV6-1 and TRBJ1-2; tentatively, D is TRBD1 (6 bases). Germline CDR1 MNHNS, CDR2 SASEGT. CDR3 length: 16 amino acids. The germline V and J ends were trimmed by 0 bases and 6 bases, with 17 bases remaining between them. Here the CDR3 reads CASSEAPTGGGHGYTF. CDR3 in DNA: TGTGCCAGCAGTGAAGCCCCCACCGGCGGGGGGCATGGCTACACCTTC.

About this clonotype itself: A read error may account for a junction end that differs from germline. The gene calls are TRBV7-9 and TRBJ2-1; a possible D gene is TRBD1 (6 bases). Germline V gives CDR1 SEHNR, CDR2 FQNEAQ (reference sequence). CDR3 length: 17 amino acids. This CDR3 is CASSSIQGSPLYNERFF. The CDR3, as DNA: TGTGCCAGCAGCTCGATCCAGGGGAGTCCTTTGTACAATGAGCGGTTCTTC. Full variable domain (remainder filled in from reference TRBV7-9 and TRBJ2-1): DTGVSQNPRHKITKRGQNVTFRCDPISEHNRLYWYRQTLGQGPEFLTYFQNEAQLEKSRLLSDRFSAERPKGSFSTLEIQRTEQGDSAMYLCASSSIQGSPLYNERFFGPGTRLTVL.

In its sample, this clonotype was seen a few times. This sequence joins TRBV12-3 or TRBV12-4 and TRBJ2-7, with 8 bases that match TRBD1. The V and J ends lost 7 bases and 3 bases, in that order; junction bases with no gene match: 5. CDR3 length equals 13 residues. The CDR3 protein is CASTGQGHYEQYF. The CDR3, as DNA: TGTGCCAGCACAGGACAGGGCCACTACGAGCAGTACTTC.

This clonotype was detected many times. V gene TRBV27 combines with J gene TRBJ2-7, with 8 nucleotides matching TRBD1. CDR1 MNHEY and CDR2 SMNVEV come from the germline V gene (reference sequence). V dropped 3 bases and J dropped 6; count of bases not matched to a gene: 7. This CDR3 is built from 14 residues. The CDR3 bases are TGTGCCAGCAGTTTGGGGACAGGTCCCTTCGAGCAGTACTTC. It yields the protein CASSLGTGPFEQYF.

This clonotype was seen a handful of times. The V call is TRBV10-1, the J call TRBJ1-1; no clear D gene. Trimming took off 6 bases at V and 7 bases at J, with 12 bases between the two ends. CDR3 length: 12 residues. Germline CDR1 is WNHNN and CDR2 is SYGVQD (reference sequence). Written as DNA, the CDR3 is TGCGCCAGCAGCGAACACTTGGGTGAAGCTTTCTTT. This gives the protein CASSEHLGEAFF.

This clonotype showed up many times. This chain connects TRBV7-2 to TRBJ1-2; 10 nucleotides align to TRBD1. The CDR3 extends over 16 amino acids. J lost 5 bases, V lost 5 bases, and 11 bases had no gene match. CDR1 is SGHTA, CDR2 FQGNSA, per germline. The CDR3 spells CASSPVVGQGGYGYTF. Written as DNA, the CDR3 is TGTGCCAGCAGCCCTGTGGTCGGACAGGGGGGATATGGCTACACCTTC.